Each of the 30 T cell receptor beta chains below was sequenced from the same sample in a study of read filtering for tumor transcriptome and immune sequencing (TCRdb year 2020). The instrument given in TCRdb is Illumina HiSeq 4000. TCR libraries were built from 400 ng RNA with the Immunoverse kit, using molecular barcoded adaptors covering alpha/delta and beta/gamma chains. TCRdb trimmed public reads at Q25 via fastp, called clones via MiXCR and kept in-frame beta chains. Rows matching on CDR3 protein sequence are summarized as one entry with the most common DNA and genes. This sample is represented by about 62,000 distinct CDR3 sequences; roughly 19% of them were singletons. 11% of the sample comes from the top ten. The sample consisted of a population of CD138-negative cells sorted from bone marrow. The cell subset or site label of this sample denotes: bone marrow mononuclear cells depleted of CD138+ plasma/myeloma cells by negative magnetic selection. These receptors came from a donor at least 40 years old with multiple myeloma.

This clonotype showed up many times. The V and J genes are TRBV2 and TRBJ2-6; D ambiguous. The CDR3 sequence is 15 residues long. Trimming took off 1 base at V and 4 bases at J, with 8 bases between the two ends. Germline CDR1 is SNHLY and CDR2 is FYNNEI. Here the CDR3 DNA reads TGTGCCAGCAGTGAAGGGCCGGCAGGGGCCAACGTCCTGACTTTC. It specifies CASSEGPAGANVLTF.

This clonotype was counted ten times or more. The chain employs TRBV10-1 and TRBJ2-7; TRBD1 is a possible D gene (6 bases). The V gene's germline CDR1 is WNHNN and CDR2 SYGVQD (reference sequence). Trimming stripped 5 bases from V and 6 bases from J, with 14 bases between. The CDR3 contains 13 residues. The CDR3: CASSRIQGSEQYF. CDR3 DNA: TGCGCCAGCAGTCGGATTCAGGGGTCCGAGCAGTACTTC.

Ten or more counts support this clonotype. At one end the junction does not follow the germline gene, possibly because of a read error. This rearrangement joins TRBV3-1 to TRBJ2-1; 7 nucleotides align to TRBD2. CDR3 length: 13 amino acids. Germline V gives CDR1 LGHDT, CDR2 YNNKEL (reference sequence). CDR3 DNA sequence: TGTGCCAGCAGCCAAGATACTAGCGCTGAGCAGTCCTTC. This encodes CASSQDTSAEQSF.

This clonotype has ten or more counts. The chain joins TRBV19 to TRBJ2-5; 12 positions match TRBD2. The CDR3 sequence is 16 residues long. Germline loops: CDR1 LNHDA, CDR2 SQIVND (reference sequence). V was clipped by 3 bases and J by 1 base; unmatched bases: 3. The CDR3 DNA sequence: TGTGCCAGTAGTATGAGACTAGCGGGAGTCCAAGAGACCCAGTACTTC. Translating gives CASSMRLAGVQETQYF.

To note about this clonotype: A much larger clone differs from this one at a single base, so this may be a read error. Here the CDR3 omits its conserved ending phenylalanine or tryptophan, so a read error is the likely source. The chain is built from TRBV11-1 and TRBJ2-5; D is unresolved. V lost 5 bases and J 0 bases, leaving 7 bases between the germline ends. The CDR3 is made up of 13 amino acids. Germline-derived CDR1 and CDR2 are SGHAT and FQDESV (reference sequence). The CDR3 DNA reads as TGTGCCAGCAGCACCCGGGACCAAGAGACCCAGTACTCC. This translates into CASSTRDQETQYS.

The sample holds many counts of this clonotype. V and J are TRBV12-3 or TRBV12-4 and TRBJ2-5; 8 bases align to TRBD2. Germline trimming cut 6 bases from V and 4 bases from J; bases unmatched to any gene: 10. The CDR3 is 15 residues long. The DNA for the CDR3 is TGTGCCAGCAGAGGAACAGCGGGAGTCGGAGAGACCCAGTACTTC. Its protein product is CASRGTAGVGETQYF.

This clonotype was recorded many times. The rearrangement uses TRBV7-9 and TRBJ1-1, with D hard to call. Trimming took 3 bases from V and 5 from J, leaving 10 bases between them. This CDR3 has 13 amino acids. The germline gives CDR1 SEHNR, CDR2 FQNEAQ (reference sequence). CDR3 in amino acids: CASSFSSGTEAFF. For the CDR3, the DNA is TGTGCCAGCAGCTTTAGCTCGGGTACTGAAGCTTTCTTT. The full variable domain, with the rest looked up from reference TRBV7-9 and TRBJ1-1, is DTGVSQNPRHKITKRGQNVTFRCDPISEHNRLYWYRQTLGQGPEFLTYFQNEAQLEKSRLLSDRFSAERPKGSFSTLEIQRTEQGDSAMYLCASSFSSGTEAFFGQGTRLTVV.

The chain links TRBV27 to TRBJ1-2; 7 bases agree with TRBD1. The V and J ends lost 0 bases and 7 bases, in that order; junction bases with no gene match: 5. Germline CDR1 reads MNHEY; CDR2 reads SMNVEV (reference sequence). The CDR3 loop spans 14 amino acids. CDR3 protein: CASSLSIGTAGYTF. In DNA, the CDR3 is TGTGCCAGCAGTTTATCGATCGGGACAGCTGGCTACACCTTC.

This clonotype has a count of ten or more. The chain has TRBV5-1 and TRBJ2-3; D is ambiguous. CDR3 size: 16 residues. V gave up 2 bases and J gave up 0 bases, with 13 bases separating them. Germline lookup yields CDR1 SGHRS and CDR2 YFSETQ. The CDR3 nucleotides are TGCGCCAGCAGCTTCGCCCAGACCTCTAGCACAGATACGCAGTATTTT. Protein product: CASSFAQTSSTDTQYF.

This clonotype was observed a single time. This sequence may be a read error, since a much larger clone differs from it by one base. CDR3 coding DNA: TGTGCCACCGGCTTCGACAGGGGGTTGCCCTACGAGCAGTACTTC. Translating gives CATGFDRGLPYEQYF. This chain connects TRBV15 to TRBJ2-7; 9 nucleotides align to TRBD1. V shed 8 bases, J shed 2 bases, and the junction held 10 bases outside the gene matches. Germline loops: CDR1 LNHNV, CDR2 YYDKDF (reference sequence). CDR3 length: 15 amino acids.

The table lists this clonotype with many counts. J is TRBJ1-1 and V is TRBV30; D is uncertain. V lost 2 bases to trimming and J lost 3 bases, with 13 bases between them. From germline, CDR1 is GTSNPN and CDR2 SVGIG (reference sequence). CDR3 length: 14 amino acids. The CDR3 protein is CAWSNGLMDTEAFF. The CDR3 region has the DNA TGTGCCTGGAGTAACGGCTTGATGGACACTGAAGCTTTCTTT.

This clonotype was seen repeatedly, ten times or more. The J gene is TRBJ2-1, the V gene TRBV7-8; 7 bases fit TRBD2. The germline gives CDR1 SGHVS, CDR2 FQNEAQ. The CDR3 has 16 residues. The ends lost 2 bases at V and 3 bases at J; junction bases unmatched: 7. The CDR3 DNA sequence: TGTGCCAGCAGCTTAATGGCGGGAGTCATCTACAATGAGCAGTTCTTC. This sequence encodes CASSLMAGVIYNEQFF.

The sample holds many counts of this clonotype. This chain joins TRBV7-2 and TRBJ2-2; 7 nucleotides match TRBD2. Trimming removed 6 bases from V and 5 bases from J; junction bases left unmatched: 9. Germline-derived CDR1 and CDR2 are SGHTA and FQGNSA. The CDR3 is 15 residues long. CDR3 sequence (DNA): TGTGCCAGCAGTCTCCGGGACTATTCTACCGGGGAGCTGTTTTTT. This gives the protein CASSLRDYSTGELFF.

This clonotype showed up many times. This chain links TRBV4-1 with TRBJ2-7; 14 nucleotides align to TRBD2. V trimming: 4 bases; J trimming: 5 bases; junction bases outside the gene matches: 7. This CDR3 spans 16 amino acids. Germline CDR1 and CDR2: MGHRA and YSYEKL. CDR3 sequence reads: CASSLRTGLAGDEQYF. The CDR3 bases are TGCGCCAGCAGCCTCCGGACGGGACTAGCGGGAGACGAGCAGTACTTC.

This clonotype has ten or more counts. V gene TRBV29-1 combines with J gene TRBJ2-1, with no clear D. Trimming cost V 1 base and J 6 bases, with 16 bases left between them. Germline-derived CDR1 and CDR2 are SQVTM and ANQGSEA. CDR3 length equals 15 residues. The CDR3 sequence: CSVEVTASFANEQFF. Written as DNA, the CDR3 is TGCAGCGTTGAAGTTACGGCTAGTTTTGCCAATGAGCAGTTCTTC.

Turning to this clonotype: Possible read error: a much larger clone is one base away. This rearrangement joins TRBV19 to TRBJ2-1; TRBD2 agrees at 10 bases. The CDR3 sequence is 15 residues long. Germline CDR1 reads LNHDA; CDR2 reads SQIVND (reference sequence). In DNA form, the CDR3 reads TGTGCCAGTAGTATGTTAGCGGGAGGCACCAATGAGCGGTTCTTC. This gives the protein CASSMLAGGTNERFF.

Many counts were recorded for this clonotype. The chain employs TRBV7-6 and TRBJ1-1; 10 positions agree with TRBD1. Trimming at V came to 6 bases and at J to 7 bases, leaving 8 bases not matched to a gene. Germline V gene data show CDR1 as SGHVS and CDR2 as FNYEAQ. This CDR3 comprises 14 residues. CDR3 sequence: CASRPGTGVDEAFF. The DNA of the CDR3 is TGTGCCAGCAGACCCGGGACAGGGGTTGATGAAGCTTTCTTT.

This clonotype was seen at least ten times. This rearrangement joins TRBV10-1 to TRBJ2-2; the D call may be TRBD1 or TRBD2 (7 bases each). V was shortened by 4 bases and J by 2 bases, with 23 bases between the two germline ends. The germline CDR1 and CDR2 sequences are WNHNN and SYGVQD (reference sequence). CDR3 size: 19 residues. The CDR3 nucleotides are TGCGCCAGCAGTGGAGACAGGGCCGGTGCTAGCGGCAACACCGGGGAGCTGTTTTTT. It translates to CASSGDRAGASGNTGELFF.

This clonotype was counted at least ten times. This sequence joins TRBV20-1 and TRBJ2-7; D perhaps matches TRBD2 (6 bases). Per germline, CDR1 DFQATT and CDR2 SNEGSKA (reference sequence). The V end was cut by 6 bases, the J end by 1 base, with 16 bases between. The CDR3 loop spans 14 amino acids. CDR3 nucleotides: TGCAGTGCCCAAAGACTAGTGGGATCCTACGAGCAGTACTTC. Translating gives CSAQRLVGSYEQYF.

The chain links TRBV6-5 to TRBJ2-7; D gene unclear. V gave up 6 bases and J gave up 7 bases, with 16 bases separating them. The CDR3 is made up of 13 amino acids. CDR1 and CDR2 from the germline V gene are MNHEY and SVGAGI. The CDR3 DNA reads as TGTGCCAGCAGCGTATTCGTCCTCGGGGAGCAGTACTTC. This sequence encodes CASSVFVLGEQYF.

In this sample, this clonotype turned up many times. The CDR3 DNA sequence: TGCGCCAGCAGCTTGGATTCGGACAGAAGCTACGAGCAGTACTTC. It specifies CASSLDSDRSYEQYF. The chain carries TRBV5-1 and TRBJ2-7, with a weak D call TRBD1 (6 bases). The CDR3 extends over 15 amino acids. CDR1 and CDR2 from the germline V gene are SGHRS and YFSETQ. V was pared by 0 bases and J by 3 bases, with 13 bases between.

This clonotype was recorded many times. The V and J genes are TRBV4-1 and TRBJ2-5, with TRBD1 matching over 7 bases. V shed 2 bases and J 2 bases; nucleotides not matched to a gene: 8. This CDR3 has 16 residues. CDR1 and CDR2 (germline): MGHRA, YSYEKL. DNA of the CDR3: TGCGCCAGCAGCCAACTAACGGGACAGCTACAAGAGACCCAGTACTTC. Its protein product is CASSQLTGQLQETQYF.

The gene calls are TRBV30 and TRBJ2-7; the D gene is possibly TRBD1 (5 bases). CDR1 is GTSNPN, CDR2 SVGIG, per germline (reference sequence). Trimming pared 5 bases from V and 9 bases from J, leaving 14 bases between. The CDR3 contains 11 residues. The CDR3 is CAWDQGVGQYF. The CDR3 DNA is TGTGCCTGGGATCAGGGTGTCGGGCAGTACTTC.

In regard to this clonotype: A much larger clone differs by one base, so this may be a read error. The chain uses TRBV10-3 and TRBJ1-2; 9 nucleotides agree with TRBD1. V gave up 7 bases and J gave up 6 bases; unmatched junction bases: 15. This CDR3 spans 16 amino acids. Germline CDR1 reads ENHRY; CDR2 reads SYGVKD. This chain's CDR3 is CAIKGGTGSWNNGYTF. CDR3 bases: TGTGCCATCAAGGGTGGGACAGGGAGTTGGAACAATGGCTACACCTTC.

This clonotype was recorded at least ten times. The chain has TRBV10-1 and TRBJ2-1; 8 positions match TRBD2. V shed 3 bases and J 10 bases; nucleotides not matched to a gene: 11. CDR1 and CDR2 (germline): WNHNN, SYGVQD (reference sequence). This CDR3 has 15 residues. DNA for the CDR3: TGCGCCAGCAGTGATTTTACTAGCGGACCGCAAGAGCAGTTCTTC. Amino acid sequence: CASSDFTSGPQEQFF.

This clonotype came up many times. The gene calls are TRBV28 and TRBJ2-1; TRBD1 aligns across 8 bases. The CDR3 is 16 residues long. The V and J ends lost 7 bases and 4 bases, in that order; junction bases with no gene match: 12. Germline CDR1 and CDR2: MDHEN and SYDVKM. The CDR3 protein is CASNSIGTGGYNEQFF. CDR3 nucleotides: TGTGCCAGCAATTCCATCGGGACAGGAGGTTACAATGAGCAGTTCTTC.

This clonotype has at least ten counts. The chain carries TRBV29-1 and TRBJ2-5; TRBD2 is a possible D gene (5 bases). V lost 5 bases to trimming and J lost 7 bases, with 11 bases between them. The CDR3 runs 11 residues. The germline V gene encodes CDR1 SQVTM and CDR2 ANQGSEA. The CDR3 DNA sequence: TGCAGCGTTTATAACAGCGGGACCCAGTACTTC. Amino acids: CSVYNSGTQYF.

In DNA, the CDR3 is TGTGCCAGCTCAACGGACAGGGCCGGCTACACCTTC. Its translation: CASSTDRAGYTF. This sequence joins TRBV18 and TRBJ1-2; 8 bases are a match to TRBD1. Germline CDR1 is KGHSH and CDR2 is LQKENI. V lost 5 bases to trimming and J lost 8 bases; unmatched junction nucleotides: 4. This CDR3 has 12 residues. Complete variable domain (other parts from reference TRBV18 and TRBJ1-2): NAGVMQNPRHLVRRRGQEARLRCSPMKGHSHVYWYRQLPEEGLKFMVYLQKENIIDESGMPKERFSAEFPKEGPSILRIQQVVRGDSAAYFCASSTDRAGYTFGSGTRLTVV.

A remark on this clonotype: This sequence may be a read error, since a much larger clone differs from it by one base. The V gene is TRBV29-1, the J gene TRBJ1-1, with 8 bases fitting TRBD1. The CDR3 runs 12 residues. Germline CDR1 reads SQVTM; CDR2 reads ANQGSEA. For the CDR3, the DNA is TGCATCGTTAGACAGGGGCGGAATGAAGCTTTCTTT. Amino acid sequence: CIVRQGRNEAFF.

The chain links TRBV29-1 to TRBJ2-1, with TRBD2 as a possible D gene (6 bases). Germline values: CDR1 SQVTM, CDR2 ANQGSEA. This CDR3 has 12 amino acids. V was pared by 5 bases and J by 6 bases, with 11 bases between. CDR3 nucleotides: TGCAGCGTTCTGAGCGGGTTCAATGAGCAGTTCTTC. Its protein product is CSVLSGFNEQFF.